Sequencing of this T cell receptor beta chain was carried out in a study of breast tumors, draining lymph nodes, adjacent tissues. Study findings and constraints: Data only fit, rather than demonstrated, lymph node origin of most tumor T cells. Compared with lymph nodes, tumors were less diverse; compared with nontumor tissue, more.

A word on this clonotype: Its antigen is unknown.

TCRdb fed the multiplex PCR reads into MiXCR, producing one record per CDR3 protein. The sample carries tens of thousands of distinct CDR3 sequences, under 60% recorded once. Per the germline V gene, CDR1 is SGHVS and CDR2 is FQNEAQ. V was clipped by 0 bases and J by 6 bases, with 15 bases between them. The CDR3 totals 15 residues. The chain couples TRBV7-8 to TRBJ2-7; D not certain. Sequencing was performed on breast tumor tissue. The TCR sequence derives from a female donor with breast cancer. Some clones in this sample may be carry-over from other donors' samples. CDR3 coding DNA: TGTGCCAGCAGCTTAGCAGGCCCTATCGCTACCGAGCAGTACTTC. Encoded protein: CASSLAGPIATEQYF.